The 32 T cell receptor beta chains listed next were all sequenced from one sample in a study of shared clonotypes between healthy human individuals. Method: immunoSEQ multiplex PCR; TCRdb's copy keeps in-frame clones and lacks some. Among roughly 220,000 clones listed, 50% to 80% were seen once. The specimen was memory CD4+ T cells sorted from blood. The subset denotes: CD45RA-negative fraction. The receptors were sampled from a man aged 30 to 45 in good health.

The V call is TRBV14, the J call TRBJ2-1; a possible D gene is TRBD1 (6 bases). The germline V gene encodes CDR1 SGHDN and CDR2 FVKESK. This CDR3 region has 18 residues. V gave up 2 bases and J gave up 2 bases, with 19 bases separating them. CDR3 nucleotide sequence: TGTGCCAGCAGCCAAAGCAGGGGTTGGCTAGCTGCCTACAATGAGCAGTTCTTC. Its protein is CASSQSRGWLAAYNEQFF.

The rearrangement links TRBV27 to TRBJ2-1, with 7 bases identical to TRBD1. Looked up from germline, CDR1 is MNHEY and CDR2 is SMNVEV (reference sequence). The CDR3 loop spans 12 amino acids. J gave up 8 bases and V 8 bases, and 6 bases lay outside the gene matches. As DNA, the CDR3 is TGTGCCAGCCACGACAGGGTTCATGAGCAGTTCTTC. Translating it yields CASHDRVHEQFF.

The chain uses TRBV7-9 and TRBJ1-1; 7 bases line up with TRBD1. V dropped 0 bases and J dropped 7; count of bases not matched to a gene: 5. The germline gives CDR1 SEHNR, CDR2 FQNEAQ (reference sequence). This CDR3 is built from 14 residues. The CDR3 region is CASSLATQGNEAFF. CDR3 DNA sequence: TGTGCCAGCAGCTTAGCGACACAGGGGAATGAAGCTTTCTTT.

V is TRBV5-5 and J is TRBJ2-5; weak D call: TRBD1 (6 bases). The length of the CDR3 is 14 residues. Trimming cost V 0 bases and J 2 bases, with 8 bases left between them. From germline, CDR1 is SGHKS and CDR2 YYEKEE (reference sequence). The CDR3: CASSLAGAQETQYF. The DNA of the CDR3 is TGTGCCAGCAGCTTGGCAGGGGCGCAAGAGACCCAGTACTTC.

This clone appeared once. V gene TRBV19 combines with J gene TRBJ2-7; D possibly corresponds to TRBD1 (5 bases). The CDR3 runs to 13 residues. V lost 5 bases to trimming and J lost 3 bases, with 11 bases between them. CDR1 LNHDA and CDR2 SQIVND come from the germline V gene (reference sequence). CDR3 loop: CASSYDSRYEQYF. The CDR3 region has the DNA TGTGCCAGTAGTTATGACAGCCGCTACGAGCAGTACTTC.

The rearrangement joins TRBV14 to TRBJ2-3, with D maybe TRBD1 (5 bases). CDR1 SGHDN and CDR2 FVKESK come from the germline V gene. V lost 4 bases, J lost 1 base, and 12 bases lay in between. The CDR3 runs 15 residues. The CDR3 loop is CASSLLDRRTDTQYF. The CDR3 nucleotides are TGTGCCAGCAGCCTCCTTGACAGACGCACAGATACGCAGTATTTT.

As regards this clone: The sample has other DNA sequences that encode this CDR3 too. As DNA, the CDR3 is TGTGCCAGCAGCGGGCGGAGGAACCGGGCTCCTGAAGCTTTCTTT. This sequence encodes CASSGRRNRAPEAFF. This chain joins TRBV7-2 and TRBJ1-1; D remains ambiguous. The germline gives CDR1 SGHTA, CDR2 FQGNSA. V lost 5 bases, J lost 6 bases, and 19 bases lay in between. The CDR3 runs 15 residues. Full variable domain (outside the CDR3, taken from reference TRBV7-2 and TRBJ1-1): GAGVSQSPSNKVTEKGKDVELRCDPISGHTALYWYRQSLGQGLEFLIYFQGNSAPDKSGLPSDRFSAERTGGSVSTLTIQRTQQEDSAVYLCASSGRRNRAPEAFFGQGTRLTVV.

This clone was counted once. The chain combines TRBV2 with TRBJ1-4, with TRBD1 identical over 7 bases. The CDR3 extends over 14 amino acids. Germline V gives CDR1 SNHLY, CDR2 FYNNEI. V was clipped by 7 bases and J by 0 bases; unmatched bases: 2. The CDR3 DNA follows: TGTGCCAGCAAAGGGACAGCAACTAATGAAAAACTGTTTTTT. Its translation is CASKGTATNEKLFF.

This clone has just one count. J is TRBJ2-7 and V is TRBV29-1; 11 bases match TRBD1. Germline V gene sequence: CDR1 SQVTM, CDR2 ANQGSEA. Trimming took 3 bases from V and 2 from J; bases not matched to a gene: 6. The CDR3 is 15 residues long. For the CDR3, the DNA is TGCAGCGTTGAGGAGGGACAGGGGGGAGCCTACGAGCAGTACTTC. As protein: CSVEEGQGGAYEQYF.

The CDR3 protein is CASSQTLGDGANYGYTF. The CDR3 nucleotides read TGTGCCAGCAGTCAAACGCTCGGGGACGGCGCTAACTATGGCTACACCTTC. The V call is TRBV27, the J call TRBJ1-2, with D possibly being TRBD1 (5 bases). Trimming left V 5 bases short and J 0 bases short, with 19 bases between. This CDR3 has 17 residues. The germline gives CDR1 MNHEY, CDR2 SMNVEV (reference sequence).

The gene calls are TRBV10-1 and TRBJ1-2, with D maybe TRBD1 (5 bases). Germline V gene sequence: CDR1 WNHNN, CDR2 SYGVQD (reference sequence). Trimming cost V 0 bases and J 7 bases, with 15 bases left between them. This CDR3 is 15 amino acids long. This CDR3 is CASSESAVGVAGYTF. CDR3 coding DNA: TGCGCCAGCAGTGAGTCGGCTGTAGGGGTGGCTGGCTACACCTTC.

In this sample, this clone turned up a few times. The chain couples TRBV2 to TRBJ1-1, with 8 bases matching TRBD1. This CDR3 has 13 amino acids. Germline CDR1 is SNHLY and CDR2 is FYNNEI. The V and J ends lost 5 bases and 5 bases, in that order; junction bases with no gene match: 4. The CDR3 nucleotides are TGTGCCAGCAGTAACGACAGGGGAACTGAAGCTTTCTTT. Translated: CASSNDRGTEAFF.

There are a few counts of this clone. This chain joins TRBV10-1 and TRBJ2-2; 9 bases map to TRBD2. Per the germline V gene, CDR1 is WNHNN and CDR2 is SYGVQD (reference sequence). The CDR3 runs 16 residues. V lost 3 bases, J lost 5 bases, and 7 bases stayed unmatched. The CDR3 nucleotides read TGCGCCAGCAGTGATTTGGCTAGCGGGAAAACCGGGGAGCTGTTTTTT. It encodes CASSDLASGKTGELFF.

This clone was seen a handful of times. This chain connects TRBV7-2 to TRBJ2-2; 7 nucleotides line up with TRBD1. Germline assignment: CDR1 SGHTA and CDR2 FQGNSA. After removal of 5 bases from V and 1 base from J, the junction contained 1 base not matched to a gene. The length of the CDR3 is 14 residues. DNA of the CDR3: TGTGCCAGCAGCAGACAGGGGAACACCGGGGAGCTGTTTTTT. The encoded protein is CASSRQGNTGELFF.

This clone was seen a handful of times. This chain joins TRBV10-1 and TRBJ2-3; D remains unclear. Per the germline V gene, CDR1 is WNHNN and CDR2 is SYGVQD (reference sequence). V gave up 0 bases and J gave up 7 bases, with 5 bases separating them. The CDR3 runs 12 residues. CDR3 bases: TGCGCCAGCAGTGAGTCGCTATATACGCAGTATTTT. This translates into CASSESLYTQYF.

V usage is TRBV2 and J usage is TRBJ1-1, with 10 bases lining up with TRBD1. Unmatched junction bases numbered 3, after V lost 2 bases and J lost 3 bases. The CDR3 loop spans 15 amino acids. Germline V lookup: CDR1 SNHLY, CDR2 FYNNEI. The CDR3 spells CASSERTGGHTEAFF. DNA for the CDR3: TGTGCCAGCAGTGAACGGACAGGGGGGCACACTGAAGCTTTCTTT.

This clone came up a few times. The same CDR3 also results from other DNA sequences found in this sample. The J gene is TRBJ1-4, the V gene TRBV28, with D perhaps TRBD1 (6 bases). V was clipped by 5 bases and J by 1 base, with 8 bases between them. Germline lookup yields CDR1 MDHEN and CDR2 SYDVKM. The CDR3 covers 14 residues. This chain's CDR3 is CASSLGGTNEKLFF. The CDR3 coding sequence is TGTGCCAGCAGTCTAGGGGGAACTAATGAAAAACTGTTTTTT.

The chain employs TRBV4-3 and TRBJ2-1, with D unclear. V gave up 0 bases and J gave up 2 bases, with 5 bases separating them. This CDR3 has 14 amino acids. The V gene's germline CDR1 is LGHNA and CDR2 YSLEER. CDR3 loop: CASSQDSTYNEQFF. CDR3 in DNA: TGCGCCAGCAGCCAAGATAGCACCTACAATGAGCAGTTCTTC.

The chain uses TRBV28 and TRBJ2-1, with 8 bases matching TRBD2. The CDR3 is 15 residues long. J gave up 3 bases and V 6 bases, and 7 bases lay outside the gene matches. Per the germline V gene, CDR1 is MDHEN and CDR2 is SYDVKM. CDR3 DNA: TGTGCCAGCAGGTCCGCGACTAGCGTCTACAATGAGCAGTTCTTC. Amino acids: CASRSATSVYNEQFF.

In this sample, this clone turned up once. This chain links TRBV5-1 with TRBJ2-1; 8 bases are shared with TRBD2. The J segment lost 2 bases and the V segment lost 1 base, leaving 2 bases of the junction unmatched. CDR3 size: 15 residues. Germline V CDR1 and CDR2: SGHRS, YFSETQ. CDR3 DNA: TGCGCCAGCAGCTTGTCGACTAGCGCCTACAATGAGCAGTTCTTC. Protein sequence: CASSLSTSAYNEQFF. Combining the CDR3 with reference TRBV5-1 and TRBJ2-1 gives the whole variable domain KAGVTQTPRYLIKTRGQQVTLSCSPISGHRSVSWYQQTPGQGLQFLFEYFSETQRNKGNFPGRFSGRQFSNSRSEMNVSTLELGDSALYLCASSLSTSAYNEQFFGPGTRLTVL.

This clone was detected a few times. The chain uses TRBV28 and TRBJ2-5, with TRBD2 matching over 14 bases. The CDR3 has 16 amino acids. Germline V gene lookup returns CDR1 MDHEN and CDR2 SYDVKM. With V trimmed by 6 bases and J by 5 bases, 8 bases remained unmatched. The CDR3 nucleotides read TGTGCCAGCAGCGGACTAGCGGGAGGACGCGTCGAGACCCAGTACTTC. Protein sequence: CASSGLAGGRVETQYF.

V gene TRBV27 combines with J gene TRBJ1-1; D perhaps matches TRBD1 (6 bases). CDR3 size: 15 residues. In germline, CDR1 is MNHEY, CDR2 SMNVEV (reference sequence). V was clipped by 8 bases and J by 10 bases, with 26 bases between them. This CDR3 reads CASSRVGQKGGTAFF. CDR3 DNA: TGTGCCAGCTCCCGGGTGGGGCAAAAGGGGGGGACAGCTTTCTTT.

The chain combines TRBV19 with TRBJ2-3, with D hard to call. Deletions cut 5 bases from V and 2 bases from J, with 17 bases between. This CDR3 region has 16 residues. The V gene's germline CDR1 is LNHDA and CDR2 SQIVND (reference sequence). The CDR3 loop reads CASSPYTTFTTDTQYF. Written as DNA, the CDR3 is TGTGCCAGTAGTCCCTACACTACTTTCACCACAGATACGCAGTATTTT.

This clone was counted ten times or more. The V gene is TRBV11-2, the J gene TRBJ2-6, with TRBD1 matching over 9 bases. Germline V gene lookup returns CDR1 SGHAT and CDR2 FQNNGV. CDR3 length: 18 amino acids. The V segment lost 3 bases and the J segment 0 bases; nucleotides outside the gene matches: 6. CDR3 residues: CASSLGQGFFSGANVLTF. Written as DNA, the CDR3 is TGTGCCAGCAGCTTGGGACAGGGATTCTTCTCTGGGGCCAACGTCCTGACTTTC.

In nucleotides, the CDR3 is TGTGCCAGCAGTCCACTGTACGAGCAGTACTTC. Protein: CASSPLYEQYF. The V call is TRBV6-6, the J call TRBJ2-7; D not certain. This CDR3 has 11 amino acids. CDR1 and CDR2 from the germline V gene are MNHNY and SVGAGI (reference sequence). V was trimmed by 5 bases and J by 4 bases, leaving 6 bases between them.

The genes are TRBV28 and TRBJ1-2; no definite D call. Germline V gene lookup returns CDR1 MDHEN and CDR2 SYDVKM. CDR3 length: 12 amino acids. V was clipped by 5 bases and J by 4 bases, with 8 bases between them. CDR3 sequence: CASSETFYGYTF. CDR3 sequence (DNA): TGTGCCAGCAGTGAGACATTCTATGGCTACACCTTC.

This clone has more than one count but fewer than ten. The chain combines TRBV5-8 with TRBJ2-1; D gene ambiguous. Germline CDR1 reads SGHTS; CDR2 reads YDEGEE. Trimming left V 0 bases short and J 0 bases short, with 7 bases between. The CDR3 has 15 amino acids. The CDR3 DNA sequence: TGTGCCAGCAGCTTGGCTGGCGCCTCCTACAATGAGCAGTTCTTC. This encodes CASSLAGASYNEQFF.

The table lists this clone with a few counts. This chain connects TRBV19 to TRBJ2-5; 7 bases fit TRBD2. Germline CDR1 LNHDA, CDR2 SQIVND (reference sequence). With V trimmed by 3 bases and J by 9 bases, 10 bases remained unmatched. There are 14 residues in the CDR3. This chain's CDR3 is CASSIGGGRGSQYF. The CDR3 DNA reads as TGTGCCAGTAGTATCGGCGGCGGGAGAGGGTCCCAGTACTTC.

The chain couples TRBV10-3 to TRBJ2-1; D is tentatively TRBD1 or TRBD2 (8 bases each). The CDR3 extends over 21 amino acids. Trimming pared 4 bases from V and 0 bases from J, leaving 28 bases between. Germline CDR1 and CDR2: ENHRY and SYGVKD. The CDR3 nucleotides are TGTGCCATCAGTGGACCCCTCAGGGGGCGGGAGGCCGACCCCTCCTACAATGAGCAGTTCTTC. This gives the protein CAISGPLRGREADPSYNEQFF.

The chain joins TRBV15 to TRBJ2-4, with D perhaps assigned TRBD1 or TRBD2 (5 bases each). CDR3 size: 16 residues. Between the trimmed V and J ends, which lost 3 bases and 0 bases, there was a span of 12 bases. Per the germline V gene, CDR1 is LNHNV and CDR2 is YYDKDF (reference sequence). Written as DNA, the CDR3 is TGTGCCACCAGCAGCCGGGGACCCCTAGCCAAAAACATTCAGTACTTC. This codes for CATSSRGPLAKNIQYF. The full variable domain, its missing parts supplied by reference TRBV15 and TRBJ2-4, is DAMVIQNPRYQVTQFGKPVTLSCSQTLNHNVMYWYQQKSSQAPKLLFHYYDKDFNNEADTPDNFQSRRPNTSFCFLDIRSPGLGDTAMYLCATSSRGPLAKNIQYFGAGTRLSVL.

This clone was observed many times. Other DNA sequences in this sample translate to the same CDR3. The rearrangement links TRBV2 to TRBJ2-5, with 9 bases fitting TRBD1. CDR1 is SNHLY and CDR2 is FYNNEI in the germline V gene. V was clipped by 6 bases and J by 5 bases; unmatched bases: 1. This CDR3 comprises 12 residues. CDR3 in DNA: TGTGCCAGCAGGGACAGGGGTGAGACCCAGTACTTC. Encoded protein: CASRDRGETQYF.

CDR3 DNA: TGTGCCAGCTCCCTAGTTGACTACGAGCAGTACTTC. The encoded protein is CASSLVDYEQYF. The rearrangement links TRBV9 to TRBJ2-7, with D hard to call. V dropped 7 bases and J dropped 3 bases, with 11 bases sitting between them. Looked up from germline, CDR1 is SGDLS and CDR2 is YYNGEE. The CDR3 spans 12 residues. Full variable domain (missing parts from reference TRBV9 and TRBJ2-7): DSGVTQTPKHLITATGQRVTLRCSPRSGDLSVYWYQQSLDQGLQFLIQYYNGEERAKGNILERFSAQQFPDLHSELNLSSLELGDSALYFCASSLVDYEQYFGPGTRLTVT.